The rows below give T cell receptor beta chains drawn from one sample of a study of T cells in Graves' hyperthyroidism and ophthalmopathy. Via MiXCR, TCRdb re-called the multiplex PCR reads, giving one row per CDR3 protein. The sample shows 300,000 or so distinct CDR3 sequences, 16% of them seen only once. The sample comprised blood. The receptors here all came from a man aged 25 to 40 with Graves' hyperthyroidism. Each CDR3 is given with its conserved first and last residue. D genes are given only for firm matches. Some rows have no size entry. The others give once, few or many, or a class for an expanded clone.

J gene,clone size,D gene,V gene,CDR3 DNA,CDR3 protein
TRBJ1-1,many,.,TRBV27,TGTGCCAGCAGGGGCCCCCTTGAAGCTTTCTTT,CASRGPLEAFF
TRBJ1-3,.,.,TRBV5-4,TGTGCCAGCAGCCCGGGTGGGGCTGGAAACACCATATATTTT,CASSPGGAGNTIYF
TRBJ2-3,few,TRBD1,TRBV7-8,TGTGCCAGCAGCCCTAGGACAGGACACACAGATACGCAGTATTTT,CASSPRTGHTDTQYF
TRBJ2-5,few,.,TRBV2,TGTGCCAGCAGTTCCCACCCCAGAGGCCAAGAGACCCAGTACTTC,CASSSHPRGQETQYF
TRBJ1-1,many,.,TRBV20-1,TGCAGTGCTAGAGAACAGGTCACTGAAGCTTTCTTT,CSAREQVTEAFF
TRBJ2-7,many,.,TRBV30,TGTGCCTGGATCCCCCGGTCCTACTCCTACGAGCAGTACTTC,CAWIPRSYSYEQYF
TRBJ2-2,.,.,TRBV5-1,TGCGCCAGCAGCTTTTCAGGGCTGACCGGGGAGCTGTTTTTT,CASSFSGLTGELFF
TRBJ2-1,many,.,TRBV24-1,TGTGCCACCAGTGAGTCGGGAGTTGGAAACAATGAGCAGTTCTTC,CATSESGVGNNEQFF
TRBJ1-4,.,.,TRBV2,TGTGTCAGCAGTGACAGTGGGCGAGGTGAAAAACTGTTTTTT,CVSSDSGRGEKLFF
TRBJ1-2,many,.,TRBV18,TGTGCCAGCTCACCGGAAAGGACAAGCGGCTACACCTTC,CASSPERTSGYTF
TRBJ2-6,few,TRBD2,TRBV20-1,TGCAGTGCTGAGGACAGCGGGGGATCTGGGGCCAACGTCCTGACTTTC,CSAEDSGGSGANVLTF
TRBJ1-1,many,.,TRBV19,TGTGCCAGTAGGTTCCAAGGGACTGAAGCTTTCTTT,CASRFQGTEAFF
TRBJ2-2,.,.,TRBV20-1,TGCAGTGCTCTAGATACCGCGAACACCGGGGAGCTGTTTTTT,CSALDTANTGELFF
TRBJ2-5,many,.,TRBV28,TGTGCCAGCAGTTTAGCCGGGACGCGAGAGACCCAGTACTTC,CASSLAGTRETQYF
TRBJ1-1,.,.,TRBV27,TGTGCCAGCAGTTGGGGCTCCCCTTTAGGTACTGAAGCTTTCTTT,CASSWGSPLGTEAFF
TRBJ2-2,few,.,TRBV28,TGTGCCAGCAAAGGGGGGCTGTTTTTT,CASKGGLFF
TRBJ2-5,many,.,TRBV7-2,TGTGCCAGCAGCTTAGATCTGGGAGTGGAGACCCAGTACTTC,CASSLDLGVETQYF
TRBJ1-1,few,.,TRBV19,TGTGCCAGTAGTATAGAGCCCAGGATGACTGAAGCTTTCTTT,CASSIEPRMTEAFF
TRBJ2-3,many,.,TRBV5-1,TGCGCCAGCAGCATAGCAGGGAGTCAGGATACGCAGTATTTT,CASSIAGSQDTQYF
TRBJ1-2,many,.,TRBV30,TGTGCCTGGACCCTTCCGGGACGGTATGGCTACACCTTC,CAWTLPGRYGYTF